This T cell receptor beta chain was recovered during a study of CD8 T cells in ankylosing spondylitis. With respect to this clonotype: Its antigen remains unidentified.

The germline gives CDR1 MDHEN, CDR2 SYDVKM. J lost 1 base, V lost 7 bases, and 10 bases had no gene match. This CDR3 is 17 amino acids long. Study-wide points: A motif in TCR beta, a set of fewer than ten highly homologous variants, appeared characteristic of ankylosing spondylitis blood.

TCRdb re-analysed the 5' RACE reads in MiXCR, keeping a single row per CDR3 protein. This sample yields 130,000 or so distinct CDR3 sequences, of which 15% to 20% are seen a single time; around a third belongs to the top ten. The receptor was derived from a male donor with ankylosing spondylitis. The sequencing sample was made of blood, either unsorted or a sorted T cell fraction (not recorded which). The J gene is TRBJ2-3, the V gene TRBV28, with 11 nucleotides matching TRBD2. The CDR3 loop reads CASISGLAALGTDTQYF. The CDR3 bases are TGTGCCAGCATCTCGGGACTAGCGGCTCTCGGCACAGATACGCAGTATTTT.